The 3 T cell receptor beta chains listed next were all sequenced from one sample in a study of blood T cell repertoires in COVID-19. Sequencing was performed with immunoSEQ multiplex PCR; in TCRdb, only in-frame clones are kept and a portion is missing. This sample yields some 87,000 clones, of which under 90% are seen a single time; 24% belongs to the top ten. The material sequenced was peripheral blood. The receptors stem from a human donor in a cohort sampled during active COVID-19.

CDR3 nucleotides: TGTGCCAGCAGTCCCAGGGTCCTGAAGGGCAATGAGCAGTTCTTC. Translating it yields CASSPRVLKGNEQFF. The chain couples TRBV27 to TRBJ2-1; D is possibly TRBD1 (5 bases). V was pared by 5 bases and J by 6 bases, with 17 bases between. The CDR3 covers 15 residues. The germline CDR1 and CDR2 sequences are MNHEY and SMNVEV (reference sequence).

The V call is TRBV7-9, the J call TRBJ1-2; D might be TRBD1 (6 bases). CDR3 size: 14 residues. The V and J ends lost 2 bases and 4 bases respectively, with 11 bases between them. Per germline, CDR1 SEHNR and CDR2 FQNEAQ (reference sequence). The chain's CDR3 is CASSLRTVLYGYTF. The DNA of the CDR3 is TGTGCCAGCAGCTTAAGGACAGTGCTCTATGGCTACACCTTC.

The chain has TRBV5-4 and TRBJ1-2; 8 bases match TRBD1. CDR1 is SGHNT, CDR2 YYREEE, per germline (reference sequence). CDR3 length equals 19 residues. J gave up 2 bases and V 0 bases, and 15 bases lay outside the gene matches. CDR3 sequence reads: CASSLGPVPGQVKNYGYTF. Written as DNA, the CDR3 is TGTGCCAGCAGCTTGGGCCCCGTTCCGGGACAGGTGAAAAACTATGGCTACACCTTC.